Shown below are 3 T cell receptor beta chains from a single sample sequenced in a study of T cells in Graves' hyperthyroidism and ophthalmopathy. Amplification of TCR beta CDR3 regions was performed using RNA transcripts as template. In the first-round RT-PCR of the TCR CDR3, the HTBI primer set was used. One entry per CDR3 protein, called by TCRdb with MiXCR from the multiplex PCR reads. The sample holds fewer than 400,000 distinct CDR3 sequences, 11% to 15% seen once. Sequencing input: blood. These receptors all come from a man in his fifties with Graves' ophthalmopathy.

This clonotype was picked up many times. The chain carries TRBV5-1 and TRBJ2-3, with D possibly being TRBD2 (5 bases). CDR3 length equals 15 residues. Per the germline V gene, CDR1 is SGHRS and CDR2 is YFSETQ. V was cut by 4 bases and J by 6 bases, with 18 bases left in between. In DNA form, the CDR3 reads TGCGCCAGCAGCCCTGACCCAGGACTGGCTGATACGCAGTATTTT. Protein sequence: CASSPDPGLADTQYF. Looking up the rest from reference TRBV5-1 and TRBJ2-3 gives the full variable domain: KAGVTQTPRYLIKTRGQQVTLSCSPISGHRSVSWYQQTPGQGLQFLFEYFSETQRNKGNFPGRFSGRQFSNSRSEMNVSTLELGDSALYLCASSPDPGLADTQYFGPGTRLTVL.

This clonotype was seen many times. The chain couples TRBV11-2 to TRBJ2-7; TRBD2 aligns across 10 bases. There are 14 residues in the CDR3. Germline assignment: CDR1 SGHAT and CDR2 FQNNGV. The junction had 2 bases not matched to a gene; V was cut back by 3 bases and J by 3 bases. The CDR3 DNA follows: TGTGCCAGCAGCTTTGGGACTAGCGTCTACGAGCAGTACTTC. It translates to CASSFGTSVYEQYF.

This clonotype has at least ten counts. V is TRBV5-5 and J is TRBJ2-3; D unclear. The CDR3 contains 12 residues. Germline V gene data show CDR1 as SGHKS and CDR2 as YYEKEE (reference sequence). Deletions cut 1 base from V and 4 bases from J, with 4 bases between. The CDR3 DNA is TGTGCCAGCAGCTTGATAGCAGATACGCAGTATTTT. This codes for CASSLIADTQYF.